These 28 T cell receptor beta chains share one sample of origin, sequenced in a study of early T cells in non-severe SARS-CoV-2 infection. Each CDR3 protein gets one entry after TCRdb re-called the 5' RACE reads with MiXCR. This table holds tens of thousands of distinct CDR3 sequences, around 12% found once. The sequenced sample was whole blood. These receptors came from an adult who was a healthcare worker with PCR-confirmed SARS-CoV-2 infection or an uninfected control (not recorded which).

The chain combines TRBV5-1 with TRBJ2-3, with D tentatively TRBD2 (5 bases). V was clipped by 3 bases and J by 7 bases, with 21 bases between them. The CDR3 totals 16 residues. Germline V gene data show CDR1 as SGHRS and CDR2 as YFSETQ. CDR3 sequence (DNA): TGCGCCAGCAGCTCATCGCCGGGCCTATCGGGGAATACGCAGTATTTT. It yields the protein CASSSSPGLSGNTQYF.

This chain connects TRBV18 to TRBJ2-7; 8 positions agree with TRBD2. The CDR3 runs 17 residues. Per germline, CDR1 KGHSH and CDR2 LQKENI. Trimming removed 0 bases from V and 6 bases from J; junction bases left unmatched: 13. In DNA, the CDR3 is TGTGCCAGCTCACCACCGGGGCAGACCGGGGGGGTACGCGAGCAGTACTTC. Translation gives CASSPPGQTGGVREQYF.

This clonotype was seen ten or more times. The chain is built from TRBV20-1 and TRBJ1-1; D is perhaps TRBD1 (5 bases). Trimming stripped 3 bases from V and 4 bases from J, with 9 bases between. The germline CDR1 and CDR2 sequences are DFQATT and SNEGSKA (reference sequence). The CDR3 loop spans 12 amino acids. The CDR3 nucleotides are TGCAGTGCTAGGGGGGTGAGCACTGAAGCTTTCTTT. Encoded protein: CSARGVSTEAFF.

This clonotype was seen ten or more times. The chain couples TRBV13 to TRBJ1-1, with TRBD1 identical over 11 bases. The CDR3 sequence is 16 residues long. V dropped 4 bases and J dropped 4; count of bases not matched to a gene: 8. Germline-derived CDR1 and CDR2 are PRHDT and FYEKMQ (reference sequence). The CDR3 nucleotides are TGTGCCAGCAGCTCCCGGGACAGGGGGGACGGCACTGAAGCTTTCTTT. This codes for CASSSRDRGDGTEAFF.

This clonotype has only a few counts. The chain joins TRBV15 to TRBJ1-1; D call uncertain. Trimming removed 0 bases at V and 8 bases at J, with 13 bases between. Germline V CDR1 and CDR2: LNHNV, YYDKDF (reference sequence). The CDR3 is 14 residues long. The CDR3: CATSRDFRAMEAFF. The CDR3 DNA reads TGTGCCACCAGCAGAGATTTTCGGGCCATGGAAGCTTTCTTT. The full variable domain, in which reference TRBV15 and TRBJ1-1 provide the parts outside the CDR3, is DAMVIQNPRYQVTQFGKPVTLSCSQTLNHNVMYWYQQKSSQAPKLLFHYYDKDFNNEADTPDNFQSRRPNTSFCFLDIRSPGLGDTAMYLCATSRDFRAMEAFFGQGTRLTVV.

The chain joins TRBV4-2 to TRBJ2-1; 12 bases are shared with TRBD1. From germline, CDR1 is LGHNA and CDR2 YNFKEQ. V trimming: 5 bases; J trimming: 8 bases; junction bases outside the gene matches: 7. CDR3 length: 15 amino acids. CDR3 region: CASSRPGQGAYEQFF. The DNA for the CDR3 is TGTGCCAGCAGCAGGCCGGGACAGGGGGCTTATGAGCAGTTCTTC.

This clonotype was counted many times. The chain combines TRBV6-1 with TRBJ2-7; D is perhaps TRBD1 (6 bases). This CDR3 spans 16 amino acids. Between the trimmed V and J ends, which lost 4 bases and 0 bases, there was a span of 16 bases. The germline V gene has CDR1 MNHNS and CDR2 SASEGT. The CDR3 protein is CASSGRTAILSYEQYF. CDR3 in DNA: TGTGCCAGCAGTGGCCGGACAGCCATCCTCTCCTACGAGCAGTACTTC.

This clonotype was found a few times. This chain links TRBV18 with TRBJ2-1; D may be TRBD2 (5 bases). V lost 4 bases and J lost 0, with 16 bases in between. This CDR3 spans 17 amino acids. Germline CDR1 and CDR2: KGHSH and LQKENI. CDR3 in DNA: TGTGCCAGCTCACGACTGACAACTAGAGCCTCCTACAATGAGCAGTTCTTC. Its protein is CASSRLTTRASYNEQFF.

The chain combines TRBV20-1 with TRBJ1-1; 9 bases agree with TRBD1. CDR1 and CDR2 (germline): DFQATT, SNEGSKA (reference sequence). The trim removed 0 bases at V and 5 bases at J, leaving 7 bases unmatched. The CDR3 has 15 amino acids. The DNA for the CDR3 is TGCAGTGCTAGAGACCCTAGACAGGGGGGGACTGAAGCTTTCTTT. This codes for CSARDPRQGGTEAFF.

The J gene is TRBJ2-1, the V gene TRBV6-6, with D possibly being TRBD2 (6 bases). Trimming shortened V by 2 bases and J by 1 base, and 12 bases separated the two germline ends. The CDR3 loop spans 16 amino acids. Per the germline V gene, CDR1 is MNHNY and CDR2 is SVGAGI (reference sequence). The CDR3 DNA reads TGTGCCAGCAGTTACGACCGGGAGAGGTCCTACAATGAGCAGTTCTTC. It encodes CASSYDRERSYNEQFF.

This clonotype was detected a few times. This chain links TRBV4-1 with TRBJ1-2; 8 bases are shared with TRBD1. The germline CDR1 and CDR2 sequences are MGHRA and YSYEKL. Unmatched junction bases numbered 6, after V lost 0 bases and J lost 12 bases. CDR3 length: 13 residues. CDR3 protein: CASSQDMGQAHTF. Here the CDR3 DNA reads TGCGCCAGCAGCCAAGATATGGGACAGGCCCACACCTTC.

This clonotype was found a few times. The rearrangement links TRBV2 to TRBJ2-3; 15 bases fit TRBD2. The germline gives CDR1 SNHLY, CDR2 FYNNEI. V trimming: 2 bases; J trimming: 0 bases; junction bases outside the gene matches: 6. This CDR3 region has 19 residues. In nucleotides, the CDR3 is TGTGCCAGCAGTGAAACGGGGACTAGCGGGAGGCTTAGCACAGATACGCAGTATTTT. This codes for CASSETGTSGRLSTDTQYF.

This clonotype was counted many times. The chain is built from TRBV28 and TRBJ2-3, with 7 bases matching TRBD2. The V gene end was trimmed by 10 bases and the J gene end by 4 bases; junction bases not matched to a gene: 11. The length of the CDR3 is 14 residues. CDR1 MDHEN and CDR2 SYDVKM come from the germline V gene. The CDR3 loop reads CAIRGGSRADTQYF. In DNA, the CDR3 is TGTGCCATCCGGGGCGGGAGTAGAGCAGATACGCAGTATTTT.

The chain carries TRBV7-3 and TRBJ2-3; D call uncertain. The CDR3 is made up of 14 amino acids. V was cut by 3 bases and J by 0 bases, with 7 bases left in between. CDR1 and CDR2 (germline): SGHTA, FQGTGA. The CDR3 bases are TGTGCCAGCAGCTTTGACGACAGCACAGATACGCAGTATTTT. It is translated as CASSFDDSTDTQYF.

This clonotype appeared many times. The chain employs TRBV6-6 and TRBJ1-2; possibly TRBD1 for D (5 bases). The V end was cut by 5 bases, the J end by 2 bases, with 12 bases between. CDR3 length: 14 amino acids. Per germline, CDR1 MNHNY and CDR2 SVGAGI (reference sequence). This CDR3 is CASSLGSGNYGYTF. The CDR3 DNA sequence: TGTGCCAGCAGTCTAGGATCAGGGAACTATGGCTACACCTTC.

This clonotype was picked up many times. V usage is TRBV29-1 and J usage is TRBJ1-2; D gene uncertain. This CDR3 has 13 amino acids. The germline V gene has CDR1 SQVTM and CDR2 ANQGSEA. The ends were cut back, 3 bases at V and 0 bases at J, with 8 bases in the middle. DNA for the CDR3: TGCAGCGTTGACGGGGATTCTAACTATGGCTACACCTTC. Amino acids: CSVDGDSNYGYTF.

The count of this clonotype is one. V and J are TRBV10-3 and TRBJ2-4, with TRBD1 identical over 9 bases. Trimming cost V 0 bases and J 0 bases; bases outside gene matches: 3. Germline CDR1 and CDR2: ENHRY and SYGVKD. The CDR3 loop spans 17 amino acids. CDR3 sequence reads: CAISESGTGIAKNIQYF. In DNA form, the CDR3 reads TGTGCCATCAGTGAGTCCGGGACAGGGATAGCCAAAAACATTCAGTACTTC.

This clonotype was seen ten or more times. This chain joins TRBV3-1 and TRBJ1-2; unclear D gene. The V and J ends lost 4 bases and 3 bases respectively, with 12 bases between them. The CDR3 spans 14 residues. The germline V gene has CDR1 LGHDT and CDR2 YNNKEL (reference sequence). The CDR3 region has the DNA TGTGCCAGCAGCCCCCCGGGGATGGACTATGGCTACACCTTC. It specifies CASSPPGMDYGYTF.

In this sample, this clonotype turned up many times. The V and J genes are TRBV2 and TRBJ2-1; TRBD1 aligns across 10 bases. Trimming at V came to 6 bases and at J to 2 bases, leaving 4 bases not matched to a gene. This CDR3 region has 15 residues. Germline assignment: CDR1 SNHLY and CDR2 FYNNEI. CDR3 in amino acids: CASRIGQGAYNEQFF. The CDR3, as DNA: TGTGCCAGCAGAATCGGACAGGGGGCCTACAATGAGCAGTTCTTC.

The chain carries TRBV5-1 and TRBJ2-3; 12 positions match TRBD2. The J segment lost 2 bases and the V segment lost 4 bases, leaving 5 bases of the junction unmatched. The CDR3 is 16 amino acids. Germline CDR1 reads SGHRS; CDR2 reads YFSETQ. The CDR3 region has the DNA TGCGCCAGCAGCACAGGACTAGCGGGGAACACAGATACGCAGTATTTT. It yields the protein CASSTGLAGNTDTQYF.

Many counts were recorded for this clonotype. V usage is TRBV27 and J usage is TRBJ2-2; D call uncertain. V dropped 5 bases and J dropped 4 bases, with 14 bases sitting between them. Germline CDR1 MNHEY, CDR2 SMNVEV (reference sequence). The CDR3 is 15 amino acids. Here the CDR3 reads CASSPLGMITGELFF. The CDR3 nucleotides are TGTGCCAGCAGTCCCCTAGGGATGATCACCGGGGAGCTGTTTTTT.

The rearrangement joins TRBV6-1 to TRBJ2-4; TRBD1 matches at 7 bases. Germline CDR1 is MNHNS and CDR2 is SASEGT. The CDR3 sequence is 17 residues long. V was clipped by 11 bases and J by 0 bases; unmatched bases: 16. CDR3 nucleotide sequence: TGTGCCTCTTCATCCGGGACAGCTTATCTAGCCAAAAACATTCAGTACTTC. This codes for CASSSGTAYLAKNIQYF.

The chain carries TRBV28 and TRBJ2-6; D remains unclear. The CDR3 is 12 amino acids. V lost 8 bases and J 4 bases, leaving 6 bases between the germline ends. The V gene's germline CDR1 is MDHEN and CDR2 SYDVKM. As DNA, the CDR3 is TGTGCCAGCCGAGTAGGGGCCAACGTCCTGACTTTC. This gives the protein CASRVGANVLTF. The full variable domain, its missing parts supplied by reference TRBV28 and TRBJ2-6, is DVKVTQSSRYLVKRTGEKVFLECVQDMDHENMFWYRQDPGLGLRLIYFSYDVKMKEKGDIPEGYSVSREKKERFSLILESASTNQTSMYLCASRVGANVLTFGAGSRLTVL.

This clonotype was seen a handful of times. CDR3: CASSRRREGQETQYF. CDR3 nucleotide sequence: TGTGCCAGCTCACGCCGGCGGGAGGGCCAAGAGACCCAGTACTTC. This chain connects TRBV18 to TRBJ2-5; 9 positions match TRBD2. The V segment lost 4 bases and the J segment 1 base; nucleotides outside the gene matches: 4. The V gene's germline CDR1 is KGHSH and CDR2 LQKENI. CDR3 length: 15 residues.

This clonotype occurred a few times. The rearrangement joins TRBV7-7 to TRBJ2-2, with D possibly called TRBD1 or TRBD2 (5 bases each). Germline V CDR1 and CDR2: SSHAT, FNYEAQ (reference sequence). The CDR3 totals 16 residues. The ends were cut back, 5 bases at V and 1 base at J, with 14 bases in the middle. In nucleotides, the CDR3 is TGTGCCAGCAGCCGTGGCGAGGGGCTGAACACCGGGGAGCTGTTTTTT. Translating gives CASSRGEGLNTGELFF.

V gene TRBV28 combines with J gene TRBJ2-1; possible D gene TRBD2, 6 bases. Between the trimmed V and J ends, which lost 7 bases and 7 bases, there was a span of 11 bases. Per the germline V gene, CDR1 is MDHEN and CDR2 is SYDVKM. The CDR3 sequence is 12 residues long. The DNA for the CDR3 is TGTGCCAGCAACGGCGGGATTAATGAGCAGTTCTTC. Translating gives CASNGGINEQFF.

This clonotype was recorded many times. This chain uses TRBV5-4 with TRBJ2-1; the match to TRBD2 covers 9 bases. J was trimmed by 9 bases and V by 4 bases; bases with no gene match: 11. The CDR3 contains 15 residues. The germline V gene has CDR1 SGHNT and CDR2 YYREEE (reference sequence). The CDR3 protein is CASSPEPREGVEQFF. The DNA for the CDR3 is TGTGCCAGCAGCCCCGAGCCGCGGGAGGGTGTTGAGCAGTTCTTC.

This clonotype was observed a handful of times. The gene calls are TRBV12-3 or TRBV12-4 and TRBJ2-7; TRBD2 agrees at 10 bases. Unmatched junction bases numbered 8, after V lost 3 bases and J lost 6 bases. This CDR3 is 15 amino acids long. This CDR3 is CASSFGTSDPSEQYF. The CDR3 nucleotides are TGTGCCAGCAGTTTTGGGACTAGCGATCCCTCCGAGCAGTACTTC.